This is a list of T cell receptor beta chains from one sample in a study of identical twins. MiXCR, applied by TCRdb to the 5' RACE reads, yields one record per CDR3 protein. The sample lists a few hundred thousand distinct CDR3 sequences, about 8% occurring once. The data also belong to a second study, concerning yellow fever vaccine responses in identical twins.

The material sequenced was memory (CD45RO+) T cells sorted from blood. All receptors come from a woman in her late teens or twenties in good health. CDR3s include the opening cysteine and the closing phenylalanine or tryptophan. Each record gives: CDR3 protein, CDR3 DNA, clone size, J gene, D gene, V gene. A D gene is named only where the DNA matches it firmly. Only part of the rows carry a size: once, few, many, or a class if the clone is expanded.

CDR3: CASSYTENSPLHF
DNA: TGTGCCAGCAGTTACACGGAAAATTCACCCCTCCACTTT
size: many
J: TRBJ1-6
D: NA
V: TRBV6-2/TRBV6-3

CDR3: CASSRGDTQETQYF
DNA: TGCGCCAGCAGCCGCGGGGATACTCAAGAGACCCAGTACTTC
size: many
J: TRBJ2-5
D: NA
V: TRBV5-1

CDR3: CSARTSGSPRDTQYF
DNA: TGCAGTGCTAGGACTAGCGGGAGTCCCCGCGATACGCAGTATTTT
size: few
J: TRBJ2-3
D: TRBD2
V: TRBV20-1

CDR3: CASSPGLDTDTQYF
DNA: TGTGCCAGCAGCCCGGGACTAGATACAGATACGCAGTATTTT
size: many
J: TRBJ2-3
D: TRBD2
V: TRBV12-3/TRBV12-4

CDR3: CASSSRPTGTEAFF
DNA: TGTGCCAGCAGCTCCCGACCGACAGGGACCGAAGCTTTCTTT
size: few
J: TRBJ1-1
D: TRBD1
V: TRBV11-3

CDR3: CASSFPGPSEKLFF
DNA: TGTGCCAGCAGTTTCCCGGGACCGAGCGAAAAACTGTTTTTT
size: few
J: TRBJ1-4
D: NA
V: TRBV28

CDR3: CASSFTGVRDYGYTF
DNA: TGTGCCAGCAGCTTCACAGGGGTAAGGGACTATGGCTACACCTTC
size: NA
J: TRBJ1-2
D: TRBD1
V: TRBV5-6

CDR3: CASSQVGADYGYTF
DNA: TGTGCCAGCAGCCAAGTCGGGGCAGACTATGGCTACACCTTC
size: NA
J: TRBJ1-2
D: NA
V: TRBV4-2

CDR3: CASSLQRGLAITDTQYF
DNA: TGTGCCAGCAGCTTACAACGGGGACTAGCGATCACAGATACGCAGTATTTT
size: few
J: TRBJ2-3
D: TRBD2
V: TRBV7-8

CDR3: CSAKGQGNQPQHF
DNA: TGCAGTGCTAAGGGACAGGGCAATCAGCCCCAGCATTTT
size: many
J: TRBJ1-5
D: TRBD1
V: TRBV20-1

CDR3: CASSLARRDGIYEQYF
DNA: TGCGCCAGCAGCTTGGCTCGAAGGGACGGGATCTACGAGCAGTACTTC
size: NA
J: TRBJ2-7
D: NA
V: TRBV5-1

CDR3: CASRTYEQYF
DNA: TGTGCCAGCAGGACATACGAGCAGTACTTC
size: once
J: TRBJ2-7
D: NA
V: TRBV6-1

CDR3: CASSAGSFKNIQYF
DNA: TGTGCCAGCAGTGCGGGCAGCTTCAAAAACATTCAGTACTTC
size: many
J: TRBJ2-4
D: NA
V: TRBV2

CDR3: CSARGGAWKTQYF
DNA: TGCAGTGCTAGAGGAGGGGCCTGGAAGACCCAGTACTTC
size: few
J: TRBJ2-5
D: NA
V: TRBV20-1

CDR3: CASSSLLFSGIGTGANVLTF
DNA: TGTGCCAGCAGTTCCCTCCTTTTTAGCGGGATCGGTACTGGGGCCAACGTCCTGACTTTC
size: few
J: TRBJ2-6
D: TRBD2
V: TRBV6-2/TRBV6-3

CDR3: CASSQGQAQPTYEQYF
DNA: TGCGCCAGCAGCCAAGGTCAAGCACAGCCCACCTACGAGCAGTACTTC
size: many
J: TRBJ2-7
D: NA
V: TRBV4-1

CDR3: CASSRTRGETQYF
DNA: TGTGCCAGTAGTCGAACTAGGGGTGAGACCCAGTACTTC
size: many
J: TRBJ2-5
D: NA
V: TRBV19

CDR3: CASRPLRIGELFF
DNA: TGTGCCAGCAGGCCGCTTCGCATCGGGGAGCTGTTTTTT
size: NA
J: TRBJ2-2
D: NA
V: TRBV28

CDR3: CASISTGSSYNSPLHF
DNA: TGTGCCAGCATTAGCACAGGGAGCTCCTATAATTCACCCCTCCACTTT
size: few
J: TRBJ1-6
D: NA
V: TRBV6-5

CDR3: CASSLSSGSAGEQFF
DNA: TGTGCCAGCAGTTTAAGTAGCGGGAGTGCCGGTGAGCAGTTCTTC
size: many
J: TRBJ2-1
D: TRBD2
V: TRBV12-3/TRBV12-4

CDR3: CASSLDGRGGSPLHF
DNA: TGCGCCAGCAGCCTGGATGGCAGGGGCGGTTCACCCCTCCACTTT
size: few
J: TRBJ1-6
D: NA
V: TRBV5-1

CDR3: CASTPGGRDNTGELFF
DNA: TGTGCCAGCACCCCGGGTGGCAGGGACAACACCGGGGAGCTGTTTTTT
size: few
J: TRBJ2-2
D: NA
V: TRBV5-8

CDR3: CASSPSLAGGQDTQYF
DNA: TGTGCCAGCAGCCCCTCACTAGCGGGGGGGCAAGATACGCAGTATTTT
size: few
J: TRBJ2-3
D: TRBD2
V: TRBV7-9

CDR3: CASSLAWGVKNIQYF
DNA: TGCGCCAGCAGCTTGGCCTGGGGGGTCAAAAACATTCAGTACTTC
size: NA
J: TRBJ2-4
D: NA
V: TRBV5-1

CDR3: CASSLVSAGSGTGELFF
DNA: TGCGCCAGCAGCTTGGTGTCTGCGGGGTCGGGCACCGGGGAGCTGTTTTTT
size: few
J: TRBJ2-2
D: NA
V: TRBV5-1

CDR3: CASSQVTTGIETQYF
DNA: TGTGCCAGCAGCCAAGTAACCACAGGGATAGAGACCCAGTACTTC
size: NA
J: TRBJ2-5
D: NA
V: TRBV3-1

CDR3: CASSRGGDQPQHF
DNA: TGTGCCAGCAGCCGAGGAGGGGATCAGCCCCAGCATTTT
size: many
J: TRBJ1-5
D: NA
V: TRBV3-1

CDR3: CASSFVRLNNEQFF
DNA: TGTGCCAGCAGCTTTGTTCGATTGAACAATGAGCAGTTCTTC
size: few
J: TRBJ2-1
D: NA
V: TRBV7-8

CDR3: CASSQDRIAGGPAKNIQYF
DNA: TGCGCCAGCAGCCAAGATCGGATAGCGGGAGGGCCGGCCAAAAACATTCAGTACTTC
size: few
J: TRBJ2-4
D: TRBD2
V: TRBV4-1

CDR3: CASSSGPTNQPQHF
DNA: TGTGCCAGCAGCTCCGGACCTACCAATCAGCCCCAGCATTTT
size: many
J: TRBJ1-5
D: NA
V: TRBV7-2

CDR3: CASSFPANFARMAKLFF
DNA: TGTGCCAGCAGCTTCCCAGCGAATTTTGCGCGGATGGCAAAACTGTTTTTT
size: few
J: TRBJ1-4
D: NA
V: TRBV9

CDR3: CASSALGAGTEAFF
DNA: TGTGCCAGCAGTGCCCTCGGGGCAGGCACTGAAGCTTTCTTT
size: few
J: TRBJ1-1
D: NA
V: TRBV2

CDR3: CASRDPRDPSSYNEQFF
DNA: TGTGCCAGCAGGGACCCTCGGGACCCTAGCTCCTACAATGAGCAGTTCTTC
size: few
J: TRBJ2-1
D: NA
V: TRBV6-1

CDR3: CASSTGGDEQFF
DNA: TGTGCCAGCAGCACAGGGGGGGATGAGCAGTTCTTC
size: NA
J: TRBJ2-1
D: NA
V: TRBV9

CDR3: CASSSNTGTGRYSNQPQHF
DNA: TGTGCCAGCAGCTCAAACACCGGGACAGGGCGATATAGCAATCAGCCCCAGCATTTT
size: NA
J: TRBJ1-5
D: TRBD1
V: TRBV7-8

CDR3: CASSPTGNSYNEQFF
DNA: TGCGCCAGCAGTCCAACAGGGAACTCCTACAATGAGCAGTTCTTC
size: NA
J: TRBJ2-1
D: NA
V: TRBV5-1

CDR3: CASSLAGQGNTEAFF
DNA: TGTGCCAGCAGCTTAGCGGGACAGGGTAATACTGAAGCTTTCTTT
size: many
J: TRBJ1-1
D: TRBD1
V: TRBV5-1

CDR3: CASEGQPQNTGELFF
DNA: TGTGCCAGCGAGGGTCAGCCGCAAAACACCGGGGAGCTGTTTTTT
size: few
J: TRBJ2-2
D: NA
V: TRBV7-9

CDR3: CSARDPQGTNEKLFF
DNA: TGCAGTGCTAGAGATCCTCAAGGAACTAATGAAAAACTGTTTTTT
size: many
J: TRBJ1-4
D: NA
V: TRBV20-1

CDR3: CSVVSSSGGSYNEQFF
DNA: TGCAGCGTTGTATCGTCTAGCGGAGGCTCCTACAATGAGCAGTTCTTC
size: many
J: TRBJ2-1
D: TRBD2
V: TRBV29-1

CDR3: CSAPGRGPDGYTF
DNA: TGCAGTGCTCCTGGACGGGGCCCGGATGGCTACACCTTC
size: NA
J: TRBJ1-2
D: NA
V: TRBV20-1

CDR3: CASSGLAGALEQYF
DNA: TGTGCCAGCAGTGGACTAGCGGGAGCTCTGGAGCAGTACTTC
size: few
J: TRBJ2-7
D: TRBD2
V: TRBV2

CDR3: CASSPATRNEQYF
DNA: TGTGCCAGCAGTCCCGCCACGAGAAACGAGCAGTACTTC
size: once
J: TRBJ2-7
D: NA
V: TRBV27